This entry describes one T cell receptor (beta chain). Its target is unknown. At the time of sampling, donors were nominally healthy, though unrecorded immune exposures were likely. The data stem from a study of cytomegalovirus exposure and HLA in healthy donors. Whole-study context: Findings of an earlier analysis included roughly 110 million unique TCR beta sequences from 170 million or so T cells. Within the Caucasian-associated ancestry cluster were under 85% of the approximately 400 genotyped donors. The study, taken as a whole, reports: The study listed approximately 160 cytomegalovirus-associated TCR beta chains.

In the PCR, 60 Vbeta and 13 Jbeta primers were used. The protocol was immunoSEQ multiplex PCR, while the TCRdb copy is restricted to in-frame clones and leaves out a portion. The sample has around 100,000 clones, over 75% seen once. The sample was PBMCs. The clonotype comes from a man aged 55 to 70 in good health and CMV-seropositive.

The CDR3 region has the DNA TGTGCCAGCAGTTTATTCGGCAGGGGAGACTATGGCTACACCTTC. Protein: CASSLFGRGDYGYTF. The V call is TRBV28, the J call TRBJ1-2, with TRBD1 as a possible D gene (6 bases). Germline V CDR1 and CDR2: MDHEN, SYDVKM. The CDR3 runs 15 residues. V was pared by 1 base and J by 3 bases, with 12 bases between.